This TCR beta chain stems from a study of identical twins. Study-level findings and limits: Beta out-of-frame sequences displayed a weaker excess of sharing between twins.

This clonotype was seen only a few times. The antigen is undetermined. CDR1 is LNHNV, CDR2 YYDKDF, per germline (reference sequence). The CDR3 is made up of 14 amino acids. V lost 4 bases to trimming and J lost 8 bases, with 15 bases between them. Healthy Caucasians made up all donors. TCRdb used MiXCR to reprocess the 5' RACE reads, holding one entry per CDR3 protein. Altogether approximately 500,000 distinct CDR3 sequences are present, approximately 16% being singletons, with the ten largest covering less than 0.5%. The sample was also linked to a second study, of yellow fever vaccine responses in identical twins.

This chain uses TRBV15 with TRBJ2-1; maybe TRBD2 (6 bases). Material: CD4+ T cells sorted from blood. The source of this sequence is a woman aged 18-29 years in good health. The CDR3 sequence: CATSTPSGGDEQFF. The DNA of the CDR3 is TGTGCCACCAGCACCCCCTCCGGCGGGGATGAGCAGTTCTTC.